This T cell receptor (beta chain) was identified in a study of identical twins. General study findings and limits: Analyses of zero insertions could, in part, be confounded by invariant MAIT and iNKT cells. Fewer insertions characterized abundant cord blood beta clonotypes, whereas memory repertoires showed none. Twins showed weaker excess sharing in their beta out-of-frame sequences.

This clonotype was found many times. Its cognate antigen is unknown. TCRdb itself ran the 5' RACE reads through MiXCR, one entry per CDR3 protein. This table holds 280,000 or so distinct CDR3 sequences, around 8.8% found once. This CDR3 region has 14 residues. These same records also appear under a second study, on yellow fever vaccine responses in identical twins. That work adds: Reportedly, the T cell response mounted by twins to vaccine seemed partly convergent, partly personalized.

The receptor's source is a woman under 30 in good health. This chain connects TRBV21-1 to TRBJ1-5; TRBD1, the table's D call, lacks a check against the DNA. TRBV21-1 is classified as a pseudogene. Sequenced sample: memory (CD45RO+) T cells sorted from blood. The CDR3 reads CASRGQGRVQPQHF. CDR3 nucleotide sequence: TGTGCCAGCAGGGGACAGGGAAGAGTTCAGCCCCAGCATTTT.